This TCR beta chain was retrieved from a study of control samples from healthy donors and cancer patients. The data were produced by immunoSEQ multiplex PCR, yet TCRdb's version contains in-frame clones alone and is incomplete. The table lists 100,000 to 150,000 clones, roughly 90% of them singletons. Trimming left V 5 bases short and J 0 bases short, with 8 bases between. In germline, CDR1 is SGHTA, CDR2 FQGTGA. The CDR3 is made up of 14 amino acids. This sequence joins TRBV7-3 and TRBJ1-3; D call uncertain. The clonotype originates from a man between 35 and 55 years old in good health. The sequenced sample was blood. CDR3 in DNA: TGTGCCAGCAGCCAACGATCCTCTGGAAACACCATATATTTT. It yields the protein CASSQRSSGNTIYF. The whole variable domain, remainder taken from reference TRBV7-3 and TRBJ1-3, is GAGVSQTPSNKVTEKGKYVELRCDPISGHTALYWYRQSLGQGPEFLIYFQGTGAADDSGLPNDRFFAVRPEGSVSTLKIQRTERGDSAVYLCASSQRSSGNTIYFGEGSWLTVV.